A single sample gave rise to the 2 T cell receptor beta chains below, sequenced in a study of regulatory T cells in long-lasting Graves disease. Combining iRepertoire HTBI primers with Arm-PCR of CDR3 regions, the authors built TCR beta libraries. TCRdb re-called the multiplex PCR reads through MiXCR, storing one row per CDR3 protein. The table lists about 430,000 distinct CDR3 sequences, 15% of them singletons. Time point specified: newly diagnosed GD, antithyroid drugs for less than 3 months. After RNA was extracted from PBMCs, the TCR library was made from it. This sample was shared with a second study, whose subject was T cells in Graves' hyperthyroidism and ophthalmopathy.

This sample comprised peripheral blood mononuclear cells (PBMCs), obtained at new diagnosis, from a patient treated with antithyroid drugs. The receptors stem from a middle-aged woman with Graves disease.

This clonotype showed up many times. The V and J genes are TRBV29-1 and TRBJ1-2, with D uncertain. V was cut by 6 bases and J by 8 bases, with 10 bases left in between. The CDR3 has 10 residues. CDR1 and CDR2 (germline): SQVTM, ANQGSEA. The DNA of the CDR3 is TGCAGCGTGGCCGACTTAGGCTACACCTTC. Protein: CSVADLGYTF.

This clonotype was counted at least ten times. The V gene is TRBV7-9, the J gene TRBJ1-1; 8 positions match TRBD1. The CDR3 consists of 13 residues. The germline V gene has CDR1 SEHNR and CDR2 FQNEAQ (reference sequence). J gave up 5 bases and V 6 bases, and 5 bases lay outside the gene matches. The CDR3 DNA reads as TGTGCCAGCAGGACAGGGGTAGAGACTGAAGCTTTCTTT. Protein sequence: CASRTGVETEAFF.